This T cell receptor (beta chain) was profiled in a study of breast tumors, draining lymph nodes, adjacent tissues. Samples came from axillary lymph nodes draining the breast cancer. This clonotype was observed at least ten times. What it binds is unknown. Study outcomes and limitations: Tumors had less TCR diversity than lymph nodes, more than nontumor tissue. Tumor and nontumor repertoires were significantly more similar in luminal-like than in basal-like breast cancer.

One entry per CDR3 protein results from TCRdb running MiXCR on the multiplex PCR reads. The repertoire holds 100,000 to 150,000 distinct CDR3 sequences, with just under 20% as singletons. Germline V gene lookup returns CDR1 SGHVS and CDR2 FNYEAQ. J gave up 0 bases and V 5 bases, and 10 bases lay outside the gene matches. CDR3 length: 16 amino acids. The chain has TRBV7-6 and TRBJ2-7, with TRBD2 matching 7 bases. Sequencing input: axillary lymph node tissue. This receptor was taken from a female donor with breast cancer. Some clones in this sample may be carry-over from other donors' samples. CDR3 DNA: TGTGCCAGCAGCAAAGTAGCGGGCCAGAGCTCCTACGAGCAGTACTTC. Translation gives CASSKVAGQSSYEQYF.